This TCR beta chain is from a study of T cell repertoires in cytomegalovirus infection. At the level of the study: Evidence of both CMV infection and a matching HLA type came from public TCR beta signatures.

V was pared by 6 bases and J by 8 bases, with 7 bases of the junction left unmatched. The CDR3 covers 15 residues. This clonotype was seen more than once but under ten times. The antigen remains undetermined. General study findings and limits: CMV-specific TCR beta clonotypes restricted by HLA-C dominated the ex vivo response. Cumulative public TCR beta family frequency identified CMV carriers with the relevant HLA.

TCRdb reprocessed the reads with MiXCR, giving one entry per CDR3 protein. The sample lists tens of thousands of distinct CDR3 sequences; around 34% were seen once. The chain is built from TRBV12-3 or TRBV12-4 and TRBJ1-6; 10 bases align to TRBD1. Sequenced sample: PBMCs, sequenced either directly or after in vitro stimulation (not recorded which). The receptor was isolated from a human donor in good health (CMV status not recorded). Some clones in this sample may be carry-over from other donors' samples. The CDR3 region is CASSKTGGSYSPLHF. CDR3 nucleotide sequence: TGTGCCAGCAGCAAGACAGGGGGCTCGTATTCACCCCTCCACTTT.